The 32 T cell receptor beta chains below all came from one sample that was sequenced in a study of blood T cells in healthy people across ages. Combining a sample-barcoded 5' primer with a J-beta primer mix, a second PCR ran for roughly 7 to 11 cycles. MiXCR, run by TCRdb on the 5' RACE reads, gives a single entry per CDR3 protein. The sample has hundreds of thousands of distinct CDR3 sequences, 58% seen once. Source material: blood. Receptors were obtained from a man aged 30 to 39 in good health.

The chain is built from TRBV12-3 or TRBV12-4 and TRBJ2-4, with 9 bases aligning to TRBD2. Judging by the DNA end, TRBJ2-7 fits better; the J call may be wrong. The CDR3 covers 15 residues. CDR3 residues: CASSLGAGGQSEQYF. The CDR3 bases are TGTGCCAGCAGTTTAGGAGCGGGGGGCCAAAGCGAGCAGTACTTC.

This clonotype was counted once. The rearrangement uses TRBV10-3 and TRBJ1-4; perhaps TRBD1 as D (5 bases). The CDR3 extends over 16 amino acids. Trimming stripped 3 bases from V and 0 bases from J, with 11 bases between. Germline assignment: CDR1 ENHRY and CDR2 SYGVKD. CDR3 amino acids: CAISDQGGATNEKLFF. CDR3 sequence (DNA): TGTGCCATCAGTGATCAGGGAGGGGCAACTAATGAAAAACTGTTTTTT.

This clonotype was detected only a few times. V gene TRBV2 combines with J gene TRBJ2-1, with no clear D. Germline V gene data show CDR1 as SNHLY and CDR2 as FYNNEI. The CDR3 has 15 residues. V lost 2 bases to trimming and J lost 2 bases, with 10 bases between them. The chain's CDR3 is CASSERWDAYNEQFF. The CDR3 nucleotides are TGTGCCAGCAGTGAAAGGTGGGATGCCTACAATGAGCAGTTCTTC.

V usage is TRBV7-9 and J usage is TRBJ2-5, with TRBD2 matching over 10 bases. The V and J ends lost 6 bases and 1 base, in that order; junction bases with no gene match: 5. The CDR3 runs to 15 residues. CDR1 is SEHNR, CDR2 FQNEAQ, per germline (reference sequence). The CDR3 here is CASRSIAGGQETQYF. CDR3 DNA: TGTGCCAGCAGGTCAATAGCGGGGGGCCAAGAGACCCAGTACTTC.

This clonotype was recorded only once. One end of the junction fails to match germline, which may point to a read error. The V call is TRBV6-1, the J call TRBJ2-4; D is ambiguous. The germline gives CDR1 MNHNS, CDR2 SASEGT. This CDR3 region has 16 residues. CDR3 residues: CASSELDVIAKSIQYF. CDR3 nucleotides: TGTGCCAGCAGTGAGTTAGACGTCATAGCCAAAAGCATTCAGTACTTC.

This sequence joins TRBV2 and TRBJ1-6; maybe TRBD1 (5 bases). Trimming shortened V by 9 bases and J by 9 bases, and 18 bases separated the two germline ends. Germline V CDR1 and CDR2: SNHLY, FYNNEI. This CDR3 has 14 residues. CDR3 bases: TGTGCCAGTGCTGAGAGGGGCTCGGGTTCACCCCTCCACTTT. Encoded protein: CASAERGSGSPLHF.

DNA of the CDR3: TGTGCCAGCAGTTGGGGGACAGGGGGCGAGGTCTATGGCTACACCTTC. This gives the protein CASSWGTGGEVYGYTF. The chain uses TRBV12-3 or TRBV12-4 and TRBJ1-2; TRBD1 aligns across 12 bases. The junction had 7 bases not matched to a gene; V was cut back by 4 bases and J by 4 bases. The CDR3 has 16 amino acids.

The rearrangement links TRBV5-1 to TRBJ1-3; maybe TRBD1 (5 bases). The CDR3 extends over 16 amino acids. Germline CDR1 SGHRS, CDR2 YFSETQ. Trimming left V 7 bases short and J 0 bases short, with 17 bases between. CDR3 nucleotides: TGCGCCAGCCTGTTTCAGACAGATCGCTCTGGAAACACCATATATTTT. This encodes CASLFQTDRSGNTIYF.

The chain combines TRBV4-3 with TRBJ1-6; D possibly corresponds to TRBD1 (5 bases). CDR1 LGHNA and CDR2 YSLEER come from the germline V gene. The CDR3 loop spans 15 amino acids. The germline V and J ends were trimmed by 0 bases and 8 bases, with 11 bases remaining between them. The CDR3, as DNA: TGCGCCAGCAGCCAAGATTTAGACAGAGATTCACCCCTCCACTTT. Protein: CASSQDLDRDSPLHF.

This clonotype was counted a few times. The V call is TRBV7-9, the J call TRBJ2-6, with D possibly matching TRBD2 (5 bases). Trimming shortened V by 4 bases and J by 0 bases, and 16 bases separated the two germline ends. CDR1 SEHNR and CDR2 FQNEAQ come from the germline V gene (reference sequence). This CDR3 is 18 amino acids long. CDR3 protein: CASSSKRLTDSGANVLTF. For the CDR3, the DNA is TGTGCCAGCAGCTCGAAGCGGCTGACTGACTCTGGGGCCAACGTCCTGACTTTC.

The chain is built from TRBV5-6 and TRBJ2-7, with unresolved D. Germline CDR1 and CDR2: SGHDT and YYEEEE. V lost 2 bases and J lost 2, with 11 bases in between. The CDR3 runs to 14 residues. The CDR3 loop is CASSLGRSTYEQYF. CDR3 coding DNA: TGTGCCAGCAGCTTAGGGCGGTCGACCTACGAGCAGTACTTC.

Only a few counts were recorded for this clonotype. The CDR3 protein is CASSPSGYNSPLHF. The DNA of the CDR3 is TGTGCCAGCAGCCCGTCGGGCTATAATTCACCCCTCCACTTT. The chain recombines TRBV25-1 with TRBJ1-6, with D unresolved. Trimming stripped 6 bases from V and 3 bases from J, with 9 bases between. This CDR3 has 14 residues. CDR1 MGHDK and CDR2 SYGVNS come from the germline V gene.

This clonotype was counted only a few times. V and J are TRBV9 and TRBJ2-1; maybe TRBD1 (6 bases). Germline V lookup: CDR1 SGDLS, CDR2 YYNGEE. This CDR3 is built from 15 residues. The V and J ends lost 0 bases and 9 bases respectively, with 16 bases between them. This chain's CDR3 is CASSVAPQGNGEQFF. CDR3 sequence (DNA): TGTGCCAGCAGCGTAGCTCCTCAGGGGAACGGTGAGCAGTTCTTC.

The rearrangement uses TRBV5-1 and TRBJ1-2; D is undetermined. The CDR3 runs to 12 residues. Between the trimmed V and J ends, which lost 0 bases and 10 bases, there was a span of 10 bases. The germline gives CDR1 SGHRS, CDR2 YFSETQ. In DNA form, the CDR3 reads TGCGCCAGCAGCTTGGATCCTCTATACTACACCTTC. Translating it yields CASSLDPLYYTF.

This sequence joins TRBV5-1 and TRBJ1-1, with D unresolved. The germline V gene encodes CDR1 SGHRS and CDR2 YFSETQ. The CDR3 covers 13 residues. The V gene lost 6 bases and the J gene lost 4 bases, with 13 bases spanning the gap. The CDR3 reads CASTSGVGTEAFF. CDR3 nucleotide sequence: TGCGCCAGCACTTCGGGTGTCGGCACTGAAGCTTTCTTT.

V usage is TRBV3-1 and J usage is TRBJ1-2, with a tentative D call TRBD1 (6 bases). CDR1 and CDR2 from the germline V gene are LGHDT and YNNKEL (reference sequence). V was cut by 1 base and J by 5 bases, with 11 bases left in between. The CDR3 is made up of 14 amino acids. CDR3 residues: CASSQGGTSYGYTF. The CDR3 DNA reads as TGTGCCAGCAGCCAAGGGGGGACATCTTATGGCTACACCTTC.

The chain joins TRBV7-2 to TRBJ2-4; tentatively, D is TRBD2 (6 bases). The J call may be mistaken, given a closer DNA end match to TRBJ2-5. The CDR3 has 15 amino acids. Germline V gives CDR1 SGHTA, CDR2 FQGNSA. The CDR3: CASSLDGSRGETQYF. As DNA, the CDR3 is TGTGCCAGCAGCTTAGACGGGAGTAGAGGAGAGACCCAGTACTTC.

This chain uses TRBV18 with TRBJ2-2; D is possibly TRBD2 (7 bases). The V gene's germline CDR1 is KGHSH and CDR2 LQKENI. V gave up 0 bases and J gave up 4 bases, with 15 bases separating them. The CDR3 covers 17 residues. This chain's CDR3 is CASSPPSGGRSTGELFF. Here the CDR3 DNA reads TGTGCCAGCTCACCACCGTCGGGGGGCCGGAGCACCGGGGAGCTGTTTTTT.

The chain has TRBV7-2 and TRBJ1-2; possibly TRBD1 for D (5 bases). Trimming shortened V by 3 bases and J by 8 bases, and 16 bases separated the two germline ends. This CDR3 spans 14 amino acids. The germline V gene has CDR1 SGHTA and CDR2 FQGNSA. The CDR3 DNA is TGTGCCAGCAGCTTGGGACCCCGGACATCCGGCTACACCTTC. It is translated as CASSLGPRTSGYTF. Variable domain in full (rest from reference TRBV7-2 and TRBJ1-2): GAGVSQSPSNKVTEKGKDVELRCDPISGHTALYWYRQSLGQGLEFLIYFQGNSAPDKSGLPSDRFSAERTGGSVSTLTIQRTQQEDSAVYLCASSLGPRTSGYTFGSGTRLTVV.

This clonotype was observed a few times. The chain recombines TRBV5-4 with TRBJ2-3, with no clear D. CDR1 SGHNT and CDR2 YYREEE come from the germline V gene (reference sequence). V lost 10 bases to trimming and J lost 0 bases, with 21 bases between them. There are 16 residues in the CDR3. The CDR3 sequence: CAVGSRQVISTDTQYF. The CDR3 DNA sequence: TGTGCCGTTGGAAGTCGGCAGGTGATAAGCACAGATACGCAGTATTTT.

This chain links TRBV5-1 with TRBJ2-5, with D possibly TRBD2 on 5 matching bases. The CDR3 covers 16 residues. The V and J ends lost 3 bases and 2 bases respectively, with 17 bases between them. Germline V gives CDR1 SGHRS, CDR2 YFSETQ. The CDR3 loop is CASSSIGQRRQETQYF. CDR3 DNA sequence: TGCGCCAGCAGCTCTATTGGCCAGCGGAGACAAGAGACCCAGTACTTC. The full variable domain, completed using reference TRBV5-1 and TRBJ2-5, is KAGVTQTPRYLIKTRGQQVTLSCSPISGHRSVSWYQQTPGQGLQFLFEYFSETQRNKGNFPGRFSGRQFSNSRSEMNVSTLELGDSALYLCASSSIGQRRQETQYFGPGTRLLVL.

The V and J genes are TRBV24-1 and TRBJ2-5; D is possibly TRBD1 or TRBD2 (5 bases each). The germline CDR1 and CDR2 sequences are KGHDR and SFDVKD. Trimming removed 3 bases at V and 11 bases at J, with 33 bases between. The CDR3 has 19 amino acids. The CDR3 DNA follows: TGTGCCACCAGTGATCCCCGGCTGACAGTCGGGACCAGAATTAATGAGCAGTACTTC. It yields the protein CATSDPRLTVGTRINEQYF.

The CDR3 DNA sequence: TGTGCCAGCAGCCCCTTAGTCTTCTCCTACGAGCAGTACTTC. This gives the protein CASSPLVFSYEQYF. V is TRBV14 and J is TRBJ2-7; D unresolved. The CDR3 runs to 14 residues. Deletions cut 4 bases from V and 0 bases from J, with 10 bases between. Germline CDR1 and CDR2: SGHDN and FVKESK.

This clonotype was detected a few times. The CDR3 DNA reads as TGTGCCAGCAGTTACTTCCCTGGGGCCAACGTCCTGACTTTC. It is translated as CASSYFPGANVLTF. The chain recombines TRBV6-5 with TRBJ2-6, with unresolved D. This CDR3 is 14 amino acids long. The germline V and J ends were trimmed by 1 base and 2 bases, with 3 bases remaining between them. Looked up from germline, CDR1 is MNHEY and CDR2 is SVGAGI.

The chain combines TRBV7-9 with TRBJ1-4, with D possibly TRBD1 on 6 matching bases. Germline V CDR1 and CDR2: SEHNR, FQNEAQ (reference sequence). V was clipped by 5 bases and J by 8 bases, with 15 bases between them. The CDR3 has 14 amino acids. The CDR3 reads CASSLPGQTEKLFF. The CDR3 DNA is TGTGCCAGCAGCCTCCCCGGACAGACCGAAAAACTGTTTTTT.

Notes on this clonotype: A much more abundant neighbour one base away suggests this may be a read error. V is TRBV3-1 and J is TRBJ2-1, with D hard to call. CDR1 is LGHDT and CDR2 is YNNKEL in the germline V gene (reference sequence). The length of the CDR3 is 14 residues. V lost 4 bases to trimming and J lost 8 bases, with 15 bases between them. The CDR3 bases are TGTGCCAGCAGCCCCCCGGCCCCCCCCTATGAGCAGTTCTTC. It yields the protein CASSPPAPPYEQFF.

The chain is built from TRBV5-1 and TRBJ2-5; TRBD2 matches at 8 bases. This CDR3 comprises 14 residues. Germline V gene lookup returns CDR1 SGHRS and CDR2 YFSETQ. Trimming at V came to 5 bases and at J to 1 base, leaving 4 bases not matched to a gene. This chain's CDR3 is CASRAGGLQETQYF. The CDR3 DNA sequence: TGCGCCAGCAGGGCGGGAGGCCTCCAAGAGACCCAGTACTTC.

This clonotype turned up a few times. The chain carries TRBV29-1 and TRBJ2-7; TRBD1 matches 8 bases. J gave up 4 bases and V 6 bases, and 11 bases lay outside the gene matches. This CDR3 comprises 14 residues. Germline loops: CDR1 SQVTM, CDR2 ANQGSEA. CDR3 region: CSVADRVVLYEQYF. The DNA for the CDR3 is TGCAGCGTCGCGGACAGGGTGGTTCTGTACGAGCAGTACTTC.

The DNA for the CDR3 is TGTGCCAGCACCGGGACTTTGTACAATGAGCAGTTCTTC. Its protein is CASTGTLYNEQFF. The V and J genes are TRBV28 and TRBJ2-1; D is perhaps TRBD2 (6 bases). V was pared by 7 bases and J by 4 bases, with 11 bases between. Germline V gene sequence: CDR1 MDHEN, CDR2 SYDVKM. CDR3 length: 13 amino acids. Using reference TRBV28 and TRBJ2-1 for the parts outside the CDR3, the full variable domain is DVKVTQSSRYLVKRTGEKVFLECVQDMDHENMFWYRQDPGLGLRLIYFSYDVKMKEKGDIPEGYSVSREKKERFSLILESASTNQTSMYLCASTGTLYNEQFFGPGTRLTVL.

The chain recombines TRBV25-1 with TRBJ2-1; D possibly corresponds to TRBD1 (6 bases). V lost 1 base and J 10 bases, leaving 17 bases between the germline ends. The CDR3 length is 15 residues. CDR1 is MGHDK, CDR2 SYGVNS, per germline. CDR3 region: CASSEFDRPKNEQFF. CDR3 bases: TGTGCCAGCAGTGAATTCGACAGGCCTAAAAACGAGCAGTTCTTC.

This clonotype appeared a single time. The CDR3 DNA sequence: TGTGCCAGCAGCCATAGAATGCTGGGCTCGACTGGCGGAAACACAGATACGCAGTATTTT. Amino acids: CASSHRMLGSTGGNTDTQYF. The V gene is TRBV4-2, the J gene TRBJ2-3; no firm D call. Germline V CDR1 and CDR2: LGHNA, YNFKEQ. This CDR3 spans 20 amino acids. The ends were cut back, 3 bases at V and 2 bases at J, with 27 bases in the middle.

This rearrangement joins TRBV9 to TRBJ2-5; D tentatively fits TRBD1 or TRBD2 (5 bases each). The J call may be wrong; the DNA end is better matched by TRBJ2-7. The V gene's germline CDR1 is SGDLS and CDR2 YYNGEE. CDR3 length equals 15 residues. DNA of the CDR3: TGTGCCAGCAGCGTAGGCAGGGACCTATCCTACGAGCAGTACTTC. Amino acids: CASSVGRDLSYEQYF.